A single sample gave rise to the 23 T cell receptor beta chains below, sequenced in a study of shared clonotypes between healthy human individuals. Sequenced by immunoSEQ multiplex PCR; TCRdb stores in-frame clones only, minus some. The sample includes 500,000 to 700,000 clones, around 95% of them seen just once. The naive CD8 fraction comprised CD45RO-negative cells positively selected for CCR7 and excluded terminally differentiated effector memory CD45RA+ cells. The sample was naive CD8+ T cells sorted from blood. The source of these receptors is a woman aged 30 to 39 in good health.

The J gene is TRBJ2-1, the V gene TRBV7-9; D unresolved. Germline V gene lookup returns CDR1 SEHNR and CDR2 FQNEAQ (reference sequence). V was pared by 2 bases and J by 8 bases, with 16 bases between. The CDR3 consists of 15 residues. DNA for the CDR3: TGTGCCAGCAGCTTATCGTATGCAATCTCGGATGAGCAGTTCTTC. This gives the protein CASSLSYAISDEQFF.

This chain joins TRBV2 and TRBJ2-7, with unresolved D. The germline gives CDR1 SNHLY, CDR2 FYNNEI. V was cut by 2 bases and J by 6 bases, with 8 bases left in between. The CDR3 totals 12 residues. The chain's CDR3 is CASSEYSAEQYF. The CDR3 nucleotides are TGTGCCAGCAGTGAATACTCCGCCGAGCAGTACTTC.

This chain joins TRBV5-5 and TRBJ2-2; TRBD2 agrees at 8 bases. V gave up 4 bases and J gave up 4 bases; unmatched junction bases: 9. Germline CDR1 and CDR2: SGHKS and YYEKEE (reference sequence). CDR3 size: 16 residues. In DNA form, the CDR3 reads TGTGCCAGCAGCAATAAGCGGGAGCTCAGCACCGGGGAGCTGTTTTTT. Its translation is CASSNKRELSTGELFF.

The J gene is TRBJ2-5, the V gene TRBV7-6, with D unresolved. V was clipped by 2 bases and J by 4 bases, with 11 bases between them. Germline V CDR1 and CDR2: SGHVS, FNYEAQ. The CDR3 has 14 amino acids. CDR3: CASSLLVGTETQYF. The CDR3, as DNA: TGTGCCAGCAGCTTACTCGTGGGCACAGAGACCCAGTACTTC.

The chain has TRBV6-5 and TRBJ1-1, with a possible D match to TRBD1 (6 bases). Germline CDR1 MNHEY, CDR2 SVGAGI. The V and J ends lost 10 bases and 1 base respectively, with 13 bases between them. There are 13 residues in the CDR3. For the CDR3, the DNA is TGTGCCATAAAACAGGGTCCGAACACTGAAGCTTTCTTT. It encodes CAIKQGPNTEAFF.

The V call is TRBV2, the J call TRBJ2-7; TRBD1 or TRBD2 may be the D gene (6 bases each). CDR3 length equals 14 residues. Germline values: CDR1 SNHLY, CDR2 FYNNEI. Trimming stripped 6 bases from V and 0 bases from J, with 12 bases between. Written as DNA, the CDR3 is TGTGCCAGCAGACCGGGGGCCCTCTCCTACGAGCAGTACTTC. Encoded protein: CASRPGALSYEQYF.

The chain joins TRBV29-1 to TRBJ2-1, with unresolved D. This CDR3 is 12 amino acids long. Germline V gene sequence: CDR1 SQVTM, CDR2 ANQGSEA. V was cut by 2 bases and J by 4 bases, with 6 bases left in between. CDR3 sequence reads: CSVEFWYNEQFF. DNA of the CDR3: TGCAGCGTTGAATTCTGGTACAATGAGCAGTTCTTC.

The chain uses TRBV6-5 and TRBJ1-1; 7 nucleotides line up with TRBD1. This CDR3 has 14 residues. Per the germline V gene, CDR1 is MNHEY and CDR2 is SVGAGI. Trimming took 5 bases from V and 7 from J; bases not matched to a gene: 10. The DNA for the CDR3 is TGTGCCAGCAGTGATACACAGGGGCTGGTTGAAGCTTTCTTT. Protein sequence: CASSDTQGLVEAFF.

The rearrangement joins TRBV7-9 to TRBJ1-1; D is possibly TRBD1 (6 bases). Trimming removed 1 base from V and 6 bases from J, with 18 bases in between. This CDR3 spans 16 amino acids. CDR1 and CDR2 from the germline V gene are SEHNR and FQNEAQ (reference sequence). The CDR3 spells CASSLVPPQGRAEAFF. Here the CDR3 DNA reads TGTGCCAGCAGCTTAGTGCCACCGCAGGGGAGGGCTGAAGCTTTCTTT.

The V gene is TRBV9, the J gene TRBJ2-2; 13 bases agree with TRBD2. V gave up 4 bases and J gave up 4 bases; unmatched junction bases: 7. The length of the CDR3 is 17 residues. The germline V gene encodes CDR1 SGDLS and CDR2 YYNGEE. The CDR3 region is CASSPQLAGGSTGELFF. In DNA form, the CDR3 reads TGTGCCAGCAGCCCCCAACTAGCGGGAGGGTCCACCGGGGAGCTGTTTTTT.

The rearrangement uses TRBV27 and TRBJ1-5; the D gene is possibly TRBD1 (5 bases). Trimming removed 4 bases from V and 6 bases from J, with 13 bases in between. The CDR3 is made up of 14 amino acids. Germline V gene lookup returns CDR1 MNHEY and CDR2 SMNVEV (reference sequence). The CDR3 DNA reads as TGTGCCAGCAGTTATGGGGCCCGCGGTCAGCCCCAGCATTTT. Protein product: CASSYGARGQPQHF.

CDR3 in amino acids: CASSESGRDRYEQYF. The CDR3 nucleotides read TGTGCCAGCAGTGAAAGCGGGAGGGATAGATACGAGCAGTACTTC. The V and J genes are TRBV2 and TRBJ2-7, with 10 positions matching TRBD2. V lost 2 bases, J lost 4 bases, and 5 bases stayed unmatched. This CDR3 is built from 15 residues. Germline CDR1 SNHLY, CDR2 FYNNEI.

This chain joins TRBV27 and TRBJ1-5, with 7 positions matching TRBD1. The CDR3 runs to 15 residues. After removal of 3 bases from V and 1 base from J, the junction contained 3 bases not matched to a gene. Germline CDR1 MNHEY, CDR2 SMNVEV (reference sequence). This chain's CDR3 is CASSLTGISNQPQHF. In nucleotides, the CDR3 is TGTGCCAGCAGTTTGACAGGGATAAGCAATCAGCCCCAGCATTTT.

The V and J genes are TRBV15 and TRBJ1-5, with TRBD1 as a possible D gene (6 bases). V was trimmed by 5 bases and J by 3 bases, leaving 23 bases between them. The germline V gene has CDR1 LNHNV and CDR2 YYDKDF (reference sequence). The CDR3 contains 18 residues. The CDR3 DNA reads TGTGCCACCAGCGCCGCTTATTCAGGGGCCGCCGACAATCAGCCCCAGCATTTT. It codes for CATSAAYSGAADNQPQHF.

The CDR3 bases are TGTGCCAGCAGCCCCTGGGACTTCCCCTACGAGCAGTACTTC. It yields the protein CASSPWDFPYEQYF. The V gene is TRBV4-2, the J gene TRBJ2-7; D possibly corresponds to TRBD2 (6 bases). Germline values: CDR1 LGHNA, CDR2 YNFKEQ. The CDR3 contains 14 residues. With 4 bases removed from V and 2 bases from J, the gap between germline ends came to 12 bases.

The gene calls are TRBV28 and TRBJ2-2; 7 nucleotides line up with TRBD2. V gave up 6 bases and J gave up 5 bases; unmatched junction bases: 9. Germline V lookup: CDR1 MDHEN, CDR2 SYDVKM. The CDR3 contains 15 residues. The CDR3: CASRWVGRATGELFF. The CDR3 DNA reads TGTGCCAGCAGATGGGTGGGGAGGGCGACCGGGGAGCTGTTTTTT. Full variable domain (missing parts from reference TRBV28 and TRBJ2-2): DVKVTQSSRYLVKRTGEKVFLECVQDMDHENMFWYRQDPGLGLRLIYFSYDVKMKEKGDIPEGYSVSREKKERFSLILESASTNQTSMYLCASRWVGRATGELFFGEGSRLTVL.

The chain couples TRBV29-1 to TRBJ1-4; D unresolved. CDR3 size: 14 residues. V dropped 5 bases and J dropped 0 bases, with 10 bases sitting between them. The germline CDR1 and CDR2 sequences are SQVTM and ANQGSEA. Here the CDR3 reads CSVLRLSTNEKLFF. In DNA, the CDR3 is TGCAGCGTTTTGCGCCTCTCAACTAATGAAAAACTGTTTTTT.

This clone was detected only a few times. The chain couples TRBV28 to TRBJ1-5, with 8 bases that match TRBD1. V was clipped by 7 bases and J by 7 bases; unmatched bases: 6. Germline V CDR1 and CDR2: MDHEN, SYDVKM. This CDR3 has 13 amino acids. The CDR3 protein is CASTGQGRQPQHF. Here the CDR3 DNA reads TGTGCCAGCACTGGACAGGGAAGACAGCCCCAGCATTTT.

This clone was observed once. The chain is built from TRBV19 and TRBJ2-3, with TRBD2 matching 7 bases. Germline CDR1 reads LNHDA; CDR2 reads SQIVND (reference sequence). The CDR3 has 14 amino acids. J was trimmed by 4 bases and V by 9 bases; bases with no gene match: 10. CDR3: CASVDSTSPDTQYF. The CDR3 nucleotides are TGTGCCAGCGTAGACTCGACTAGCCCAGATACGCAGTATTTT.

The chain joins TRBV11-2 to TRBJ2-3; TRBD2 aligns across 11 bases. The CDR3 has 16 residues. Trimming took 6 bases from V and 2 from J; bases not matched to a gene: 7. The germline V gene encodes CDR1 SGHAT and CDR2 FQNNGV. The CDR3 protein is CASRGRLAGHTDTQYF. The CDR3 DNA follows: TGTGCCAGCAGGGGAAGACTAGCGGGACACACAGATACGCAGTATTTT.

There are a few counts of this clone. The gene calls are TRBV9 and TRBJ1-3; no clear D gene. CDR1 is SGDLS and CDR2 is YYNGEE in the germline V gene. The CDR3 runs 15 residues. The V gene lost 3 bases and the J gene lost 0 bases, with 10 bases spanning the gap. CDR3 protein: CASSASSISGNTIYF. CDR3 bases: TGTGCCAGCAGCGCGAGTTCCATCTCTGGAAACACCATATATTTT. The full variable domain, completed using reference TRBV9 and TRBJ1-3, is DSGVTQTPKHLITATGQRVTLRCSPRSGDLSVYWYQQSLDQGLQFLIQYYNGEERAKGNILERFSAQQFPDLHSELNLSSLELGDSALYFCASSASSISGNTIYFGEGSWLTVV.

The genes are TRBV27 and TRBJ2-3; 10 nucleotides match TRBD2. From germline, CDR1 is MNHEY and CDR2 SMNVEV (reference sequence). The CDR3 runs 15 residues. The ends lost 5 bases at V and 4 bases at J; junction bases unmatched: 6. The CDR3 region is CASSLSGRAADTQYF. The CDR3, as DNA: TGTGCCAGCAGTCTAAGCGGGAGGGCCGCAGATACGCAGTATTTT.

The V gene is TRBV13, the J gene TRBJ2-7; TRBD2 aligns across 9 bases. The CDR3 length is 14 residues. Germline CDR1 is PRHDT and CDR2 is FYEKMQ (reference sequence). V lost 5 bases to trimming and J lost 3 bases; unmatched junction nucleotides: 5. The CDR3 DNA sequence: TGTGCCAGCAGCCCGGGACTAGCACTCTACGAGCAGTACTTC. Its translation is CASSPGLALYEQYF.